The text below deals with one T cell receptor beta chain. This specimen comes from a study of regulatory T cells in long-lasting Graves disease. Construction of TCR beta libraries relied on iRepertoire HTBI primers and on Arm-PCR targeting CDR3 regions. TCRdb called the multiplex PCR reads again in MiXCR, with one record for every CDR3 protein. The sample lists 400,000 to 550,000 distinct CDR3 sequences; 14% to 15% were seen once. The CDR3 spans 16 residues. Germline V gene lookup returns CDR1 SGHRS and CDR2 YFSETQ. Trimming at V came to 0 bases and at J to 3 bases, leaving 3 bases not matched to a gene. Time point described: newly diagnosed GD, antithyroid drugs for less than 3 months. Scientists built the TCR library using RNA that was extracted from PBMCs. The sample also formed part of further work on T cells in Graves' hyperthyroidism and ophthalmopathy.

This TCR came from a woman between 25 and 40 years old with Graves disease. This chain links TRBV5-1 with TRBJ2-2; 9 nucleotides match TRBD1. Specimen: peripheral blood mononuclear cells (PBMCs), collected at new diagnosis, from a patient treated with antithyroid drugs. The CDR3 coding sequence is TGCGCCAGCAGCTTGGAGTGGACAGGGGACACCGGGGAGCTGTTTTTT. Its protein is CASSLEWTGDTGELFF. Based on the CDR3 plus reference TRBV5-1 and TRBJ2-2, the full variable domain is KAGVTQTPRYLIKTRGQQVTLSCSPISGHRSVSWYQQTPGQGLQFLFEYFSETQRNKGNFPGRFSGRQFSNSRSEMNVSTLELGDSALYLCASSLEWTGDTGELFFGEGSRLTVL.